This TCR beta chain is drawn from a study of T cells after somatic rescue of genetic block. V shed 4 bases and J shed 5 bases, with 14 bases lying between them. The CDR3 totals 14 residues. Germline CDR1 MGHRA, CDR2 YSYEKL. The repertoire was sequenced with immunoSEQ multiplex PCR; TCRdb's copy has only in-frame clones and lacks some. Among about 70,000 clones, approximately 90% were seen once, and the ten largest hold less than 3.5%. The TCR originated in a man aged 40-50 years. This rearrangement joins TRBV4-1 to TRBJ1-1; possible D gene TRBD1, 5 bases. The sample taken for sequencing was peripheral blood mononuclear cells (PBMCs). DNA for the CDR3: TGCGCCAGCAGCCGGGACGGGAGTTTTACTGAAGCTTTCTTT. Translating gives CASSRDGSFTEAFF.